This T cell receptor (beta chain) was captured by sequencing in a study of blood T cell repertoires in COVID-19. Study-wide context: Nucleic acid was either cDNA or gDNA, and it came from T cells, B-cell-depleted T cells, or PBMCs.

Original methodology: The authors estimated nucleated cell counts from reference gene primer amplification. TCRdb's copy holds only in-frame clones and misses some; the assay was immunoSEQ multiplex PCR. The V and J calls and the clone size are those of that table, but D and trimming were determined from the DNA. Among about 250,000 clones listed, about four fifths were seen once. Trimming at V came to 6 bases and at J to 3 bases, leaving 3 bases not matched to a gene. CDR3 length: 14 residues. Looked up from germline, CDR1 is MDHEN and CDR2 is SYDVKM. The chain has TRBV28 and TRBJ2-1; 9 nucleotides align to TRBD1. The sequencing input was peripheral blood. The receptor was isolated from a man aged 80 or over with acute or convalescent COVID-19. Here the CDR3 reads CASRGQGYYNEQFF. For the CDR3, the DNA is TGTGCCAGCAGAGGACAGGGGTACTACAATGAGCAGTTCTTC.